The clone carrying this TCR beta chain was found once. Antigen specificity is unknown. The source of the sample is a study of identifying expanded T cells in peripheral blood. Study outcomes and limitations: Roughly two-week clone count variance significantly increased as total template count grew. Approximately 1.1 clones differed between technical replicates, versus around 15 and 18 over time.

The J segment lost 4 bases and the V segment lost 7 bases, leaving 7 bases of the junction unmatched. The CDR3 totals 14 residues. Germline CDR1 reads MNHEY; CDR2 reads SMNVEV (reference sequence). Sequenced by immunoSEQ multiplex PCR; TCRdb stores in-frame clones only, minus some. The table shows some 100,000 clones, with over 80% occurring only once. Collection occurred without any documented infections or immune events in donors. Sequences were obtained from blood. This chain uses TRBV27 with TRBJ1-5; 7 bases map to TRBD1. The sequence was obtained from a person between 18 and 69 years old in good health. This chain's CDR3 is CASKNRGSNQPQHF. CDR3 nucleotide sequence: TGTGCCAGCAAGAACAGGGGTTCAAATCAGCCCCAGCATTTT.